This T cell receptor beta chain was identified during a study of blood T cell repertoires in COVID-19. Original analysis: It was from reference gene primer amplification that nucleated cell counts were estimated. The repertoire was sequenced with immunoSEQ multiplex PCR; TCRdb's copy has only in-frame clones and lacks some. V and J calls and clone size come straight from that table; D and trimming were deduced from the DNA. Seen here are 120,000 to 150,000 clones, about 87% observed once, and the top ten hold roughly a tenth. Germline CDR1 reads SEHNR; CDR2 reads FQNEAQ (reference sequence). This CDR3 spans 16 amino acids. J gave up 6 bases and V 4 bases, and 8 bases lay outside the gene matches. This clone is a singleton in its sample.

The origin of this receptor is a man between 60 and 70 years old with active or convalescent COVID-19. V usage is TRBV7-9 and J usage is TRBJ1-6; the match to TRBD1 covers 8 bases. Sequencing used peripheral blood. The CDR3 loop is CASSSIDRGRNSPLHF. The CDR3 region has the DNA TGTGCCAGCAGCTCGATCGACAGGGGCCGTAATTCACCCCTCCACTTT. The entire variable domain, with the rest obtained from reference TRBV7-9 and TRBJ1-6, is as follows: DTGVSQNPRHKITKRGQNVTFRCDPISEHNRLYWYRQTLGQGPEFLTYFQNEAQLEKSRLLSDRFSAERPKGSFSTLEIQRTEQGDSAMYLCASSSIDRGRNSPLHFGNGTRLTVT.